This TCR beta chain emerged from a study of T cell responses to AZD1222 COVID-19 vaccine. Generated by immunoSEQ multiplex PCR, the TCRdb table keeps only in-frame clones and is missing some. The sample has about 93,000 clones; 85% to 90% are singletons. In its sample, this clone was seen once. Its antigen remains unknown. V lost 4 bases and J lost 8, with 14 bases in between. There are 13 residues in the CDR3. Germline values: CDR1 SEHNR, CDR2 FQNEAQ (reference sequence). Overall study findings and caveats: There were mostly white British donors and more females than males, and clonal diversity was possibly underestimated. Reportedly, close to half of spike-specific TCRs are directed against unmutated variant regions. Repertoire samples came only from after the peak T cell response. Only six or seven AZD1222 recipients tested seropositive at baseline.

This specimen consisted of peripheral blood, obtained on day 0 of MenACWY control vaccination. The V and J genes are TRBV7-9 and TRBJ1-2, with D possibly TRBD1 on 5 matching bases. The clonotype was recovered from an adult in good health. The CDR3 DNA reads TGTGCCAGCAGCTCCGGACAAGGTGGAGGCTACACCTTC. Amino acid sequence: CASSSGQGGGYTF.